The clone carrying this T cell receptor beta chain was seen repeatedly, ten times or more. Its antigen is unknown. With 0 bases removed from V and 4 bases from J, the gap between germline ends came to 1 base. Germline CDR1 reads SGHRS; CDR2 reads YFSETQ. The CDR3 has 11 amino acids. Authors of the study amplified TCR beta CDR3 regions from RNA transcripts. The HTBI set primed first-round TCR CDR3 RT-PCR. Using its own MiXCR run on the multiplex PCR reads, TCRdb lists one record per CDR3 protein. This repertoire shows 410,000 or so distinct CDR3 sequences, roughly 15% found once; its top ten account for over 10%. Ophthalmopathy patients showed a Clinical Activity Score of at least 3, NOSPECS grade of at least 4 and duration under 3 months. This entry belongs to a study of T cells in Graves' hyperthyroidism and ophthalmopathy. Study-level information: Peripheral blood was collected at initial diagnosis, before any treatment.

Points from the study as a whole: In simple terms, a model built on 13 V-J features told ophthalmopathy apart from stable hyperthyroidism. Within blood appeared most thyroid clonotypes that had expanded above 0.001.

The genes are TRBV5-1 and TRBJ1-1; D uncertain. The specimen was blood. This TCR was sampled from a man between 18 and 29 years old with Graves' ophthalmopathy. CDR3 coding DNA: TGCGCCAGCAGCTTGGTCACTGAAGCTTTCTTT. Amino acids: CASSLVTEAFF.